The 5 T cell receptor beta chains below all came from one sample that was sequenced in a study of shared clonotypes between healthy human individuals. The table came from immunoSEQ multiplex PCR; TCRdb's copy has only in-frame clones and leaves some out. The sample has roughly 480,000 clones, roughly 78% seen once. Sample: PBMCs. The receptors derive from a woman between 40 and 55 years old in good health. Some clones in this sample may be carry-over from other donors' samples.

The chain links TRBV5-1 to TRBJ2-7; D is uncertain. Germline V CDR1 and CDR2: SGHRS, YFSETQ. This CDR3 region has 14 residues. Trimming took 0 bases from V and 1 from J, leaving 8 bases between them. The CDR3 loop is CASSLEQSSYEQYF. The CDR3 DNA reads TGCGCCAGCAGCTTGGAACAGAGTTCCTACGAGCAGTACTTC.

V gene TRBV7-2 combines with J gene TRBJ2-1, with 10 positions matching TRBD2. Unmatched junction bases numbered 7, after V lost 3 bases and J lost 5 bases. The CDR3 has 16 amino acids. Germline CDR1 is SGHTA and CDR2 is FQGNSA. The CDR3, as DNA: TGTGCCAGCAGCTTGGGAGCGGGAGGGCCTAACAATGAGCAGTTCTTC. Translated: CASSLGAGGPNNEQFF.

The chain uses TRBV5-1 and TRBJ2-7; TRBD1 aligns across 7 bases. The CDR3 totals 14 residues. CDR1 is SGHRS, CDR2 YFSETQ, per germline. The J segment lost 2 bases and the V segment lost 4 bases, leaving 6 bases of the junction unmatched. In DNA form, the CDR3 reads TGCGCCAGCAGCGTGGCAGGGGGAACCTACGAGCAGTACTTC. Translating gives CASSVAGGTYEQYF.

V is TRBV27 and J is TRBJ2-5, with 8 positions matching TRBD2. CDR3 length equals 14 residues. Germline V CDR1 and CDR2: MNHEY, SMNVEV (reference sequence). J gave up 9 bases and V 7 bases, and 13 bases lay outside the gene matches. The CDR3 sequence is CASTQTGSGGAQYF. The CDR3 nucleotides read TGTGCCAGCACCCAGACGGGGTCGGGGGGGGCCCAGTACTTC.

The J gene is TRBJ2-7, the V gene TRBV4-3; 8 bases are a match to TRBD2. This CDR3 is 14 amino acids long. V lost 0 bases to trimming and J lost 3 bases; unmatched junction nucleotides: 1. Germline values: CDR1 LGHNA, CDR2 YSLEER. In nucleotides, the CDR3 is TGCGCCAGCAGCCAAGAGGGGACTAGCTACGAGCAGTACTTC. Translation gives CASSQEGTSYEQYF.